This T cell receptor beta chain appears in the sequencing data of a study of cytomegalovirus exposure and HLA in healthy donors. Study-wide findings and caveats: TCR beta chains numbering more than 150 were designated cytomegalovirus-associated. With high specificity and sensitivity, the classifier reportedly diagnosed cytomegalovirus status. Productive status was seen about 90% or about 30% of the time for most TCR beta V segments in an earlier analysis.

A note on this clone: The antigen is undetermined.

V gave up 4 bases and J gave up 2 bases; unmatched junction bases: 11. Germline V CDR1 and CDR2: SGHVS, FNYEAQ. CDR3 length: 17 amino acids. 13 Jbeta primers and 60 Vbeta primers were used for the PCR. The protocol was immunoSEQ multiplex PCR, while the TCRdb copy is restricted to in-frame clones and leaves out a portion. The data contain approximately 110,000 clones, approximately 71% of them seen just once; the ten biggest clones take up around 8%. Material: PBMCs. The TCR was taken from a man in his forties in good health and CMV-seronegative. V gene TRBV7-6 combines with J gene TRBJ2-7; 10 bases fit TRBD2. The CDR3 region is CASSSERGGRRAYEQYF. The CDR3 coding sequence is TGTGCCAGCAGCTCAGAGCGGGGGGGCCGAAGGGCCTACGAGCAGTACTTC.